Below, 19 T cell receptor beta chains from the same sample are listed, as sequenced in a study of response to subunit inactivated influenza vaccine. One entry per CDR3 protein, called by TCRdb with MiXCR from the RT-PCR reads. The data show some 550,000 distinct CDR3 sequences, with roughly 25% seen just once and about 3% held by the top ten. These same data were also listed under a study on T cells expressing NK-cell markers. As that report states: UMI-tagged 5'RACE template switching yielded the TCR beta cDNA.

The material sequenced was CD4+ T cells sorted from PBMCs, taken roughly 13 days after vaccination. The origin of the receptors is a man aged 45 to 65 who received an inactivated influenza vaccine.

This clonotype was recorded a few times. CDR3 protein: CASTPGKTWRENGELFF. CDR3 sequence (DNA): TGTGCCAGCACCCCCGGAAAGACCTGGAGGGAAAACGGGGAGCTGTTTTTT. The V call is TRBV11-1, the J call TRBJ2-2; the D gene is possibly TRBD2 (6 bases). Germline V gene data show CDR1 as SGHAT and CDR2 as FQDESV (reference sequence). Trimming left V 7 bases short and J 7 bases short, with 25 bases between. The CDR3 consists of 17 residues.

This chain uses TRBV20-1 with TRBJ2-7; 7 nucleotides line up with TRBD1. The trim removed 4 bases at V and 0 bases at J, leaving 3 bases unmatched. The CDR3 spans 13 residues. Germline V lookup: CDR1 DFQATT, CDR2 SNEGSKA (reference sequence). CDR3: CSAIRDSSYEQYF. The CDR3 DNA sequence: TGCAGTGCTATCCGGGACAGCTCCTACGAGCAGTACTTC.

This clonotype appeared a few times. The J gene is TRBJ2-1, the V gene TRBV11-3, with TRBD2 as a possible D gene (5 bases). V was cut by 5 bases and J by 8 bases, with 10 bases left in between. The germline gives CDR1 SGHNT, CDR2 YENEEA. This CDR3 is built from 12 residues. CDR3 residues: CASSPNGDEQFF. CDR3 in DNA: TGTGCCAGCAGCCCAAACGGGGATGAGCAGTTCTTC. Looking up the rest from reference TRBV11-3 and TRBJ2-1 gives the full variable domain: EAGVVQSPRYKIIEKKQPVAFWCNPISGHNTLYWYLQNLGQGPELLIRYENEEAVDDSQLPKDRFSAERLKGVDSTLKIQPAELGDSAVYLCASSPNGDEQFFGPGTRLTVL.

This sequence joins TRBV28 and TRBJ2-3, with D possibly being TRBD1 or TRBD2 (5 bases each). Looked up from germline, CDR1 is MDHEN and CDR2 is SYDVKM. The CDR3 extends over 12 amino acids. With 6 bases removed from V and 8 bases from J, the gap between germline ends came to 12 bases. The CDR3 is CASRGPEVTQYF. The CDR3 DNA follows: TGTGCCAGCAGGGGACCGGAGGTTACGCAGTATTTT.

In this sample, this clonotype turned up a few times. The genes are TRBV20-1 and TRBJ2-3; no clear D gene. This CDR3 contains 13 residues. Germline V CDR1 and CDR2: DFQATT, SNEGSKA (reference sequence). The CDR3 reads CSGRRLSTDTQYF. The CDR3 bases are TGCAGCGGGCGGCGTCTAAGCACAGATACGCAGTATTTT.

V gene TRBV15 combines with J gene TRBJ1-4; maybe TRBD1 (5 bases). Per the germline V gene, CDR1 is LNHNV and CDR2 is YYDKDF (reference sequence). The CDR3 spans 15 residues. The ends were cut back, 5 bases at V and 7 bases at J, with 17 bases in the middle. CDR3 nucleotides: TGTGCCACCAGCCGTCAGGTGGGGCCGGGTGAAAAACTGTTTTTT. This encodes CATSRQVGPGEKLFF.

CDR3 sequence: CASGPGTTSNEQFF. CDR3 nucleotides: TGTGCTAGTGGTCCTGGGACCACCTCCAATGAGCAGTTCTTC. The chain carries TRBV12-5 and TRBJ2-1; D tentatively fits TRBD1 or TRBD2 (5 bases each). The CDR3 loop spans 14 amino acids. V lost 5 bases and J lost 6, with 14 bases in between. The germline gives CDR1 LGHNT, CDR2 FRNRAP. The full variable domain, its missing parts supplied by reference TRBV12-5 and TRBJ2-1, is DARVTQTPRHKVTEMGQEVTMRCQPILGHNTVFWYRQTMMQGLELLAYFRNRAPLDDSGMPKDRFSAEMPDATLATLKIQPSEPRDSAVYFCASGPGTTSNEQFFGPGTRLTVL.

J is TRBJ2-2 and V is TRBV6-2 or TRBV6-3; D gene unclear. The CDR3 is made up of 16 amino acids. Germline lookup yields CDR1 MNHEY and CDR2 SVGEGT. The ends were cut back, 7 bases at V and 4 bases at J, with 19 bases in the middle. In nucleotides, the CDR3 is TGTGCCAGCACACCCGGTGGAACAGTGACCACCGGGGAGCTGTTTTTT. This sequence encodes CASTPGGTVTTGELFF.

The chain carries TRBV20-1 and TRBJ2-1, with D perhaps matching TRBD1 or TRBD2 (5 bases each). Germline-derived CDR1 and CDR2 are DFQATT and SNEGSKA (reference sequence). Trimming shortened V by 3 bases and J by 6 bases, and 18 bases separated the two germline ends. This CDR3 is 15 amino acids long. The chain's CDR3 is CSARGLEGNRNEQFF. CDR3 in DNA: TGCAGTGCTAGGGGGCTCGAGGGGAATCGCAATGAGCAGTTCTTC.

The table lists this clonotype with many counts. V gene TRBV27 combines with J gene TRBJ2-7, with 8 bases fitting TRBD1. Unmatched junction bases numbered 6, after V lost 2 bases and J lost 3 bases. This CDR3 comprises 15 residues. Germline V gene data show CDR1 as MNHEY and CDR2 as SMNVEV (reference sequence). CDR3 bases: TGTGCCAGCAGTTTACGTCGAACAGGGGGCTACGAGCAGTACTTC. This codes for CASSLRRTGGYEQYF.

This clonotype was recorded at least ten times. In DNA, the CDR3 is TGCAGTGCGCGTCTGGGGTCAGATACGCAGTATTTT. Its translation: CSARLGSDTQYF. The chain links TRBV20-1 to TRBJ2-3; D gene uncertain. Germline V CDR1 and CDR2: DFQATT, SNEGSKA (reference sequence). This CDR3 is built from 12 residues. V was cut by 6 bases and J by 4 bases, with 11 bases left in between.

The V and J genes are TRBV10-3 and TRBJ1-2, with 8 positions matching TRBD1. V lost 2 bases and J lost 4; bases outside the gene matches: 3. The CDR3 length is 14 residues. Germline V gives CDR1 ENHRY, CDR2 SYGVKD. The DNA for the CDR3 is TGTGCCATCAGTGAGGGACAGGGAGGCTATGGCTACACCTTC. Amino acids: CAISEGQGGYGYTF.

This clonotype came up a few times. The chain recombines TRBV20-1 with TRBJ2-5; the D gene is possibly TRBD2 (6 bases). CDR3 length equals 15 residues. The germline V gene encodes CDR1 DFQATT and CDR2 SNEGSKA (reference sequence). With 0 bases removed from V and 7 bases from J, the gap between germline ends came to 18 bases. Written as DNA, the CDR3 is TGCAGTGCTAGAGAAGTTAGGCGGGACCCGCTGACCCAGTACTTC. It is translated as CSAREVRRDPLTQYF.

The chain employs TRBV28 and TRBJ2-5; D remains ambiguous. The CDR3 runs to 13 residues. The ends were cut back, 6 bases at V and 1 base at J, with 9 bases in the middle. Germline CDR1 is MDHEN and CDR2 is SYDVKM. CDR3 in amino acids: CASSQGPQETQYF. Here the CDR3 DNA reads TGTGCCAGCAGCCAAGGACCCCAAGAGACCCAGTACTTC.

This clonotype has ten or more counts. The V call is TRBV29-1, the J call TRBJ2-1; 8 bases agree with TRBD2. The CDR3 loop spans 16 amino acids. Losses at the gene ends were 3 bases for V and 5 bases for J; bases not matched to a gene: 12. The germline V gene encodes CDR1 SQVTM and CDR2 ANQGSEA. The CDR3 loop is CSVDVAYSGGHNEQFF. The CDR3 region has the DNA TGCAGCGTTGATGTGGCGTACAGCGGGGGACACAATGAGCAGTTCTTC.

In this sample, this clonotype turned up a few times. The chain has TRBV5-1 and TRBJ2-3; 10 nucleotides align to TRBD1. Trimming took 5 bases from V and 0 from J; bases not matched to a gene: 9. Germline V CDR1 and CDR2: SGHRS, YFSETQ. CDR3 length: 17 residues. CDR3 bases: TGCGCCAGCAGAGAGACCGGGACAGGGGCAAGCACAGATACGCAGTATTTT. Amino acid sequence: CASRETGTGASTDTQYF.

This clonotype appeared a few times. The J gene is TRBJ2-1, the V gene TRBV27; 11 nucleotides agree with TRBD2. Germline V gene lookup returns CDR1 MNHEY and CDR2 SMNVEV (reference sequence). The CDR3 contains 17 residues. Trimming removed 5 bases from V and 2 bases from J; junction bases left unmatched: 8. CDR3 protein: CASSPRLAGRTYNEQFF. The CDR3 coding sequence is TGTGCCAGCAGTCCGCGACTAGCGGGGAGGACCTACAATGAGCAGTTCTTC.

This clonotype turned up a few times. Here the CDR3 DNA reads TGCAGTGCGGGTGGGAGCGGGGTGAGAGATACGCAGTATTTT. As protein: CSAGGSGVRDTQYF. V usage is TRBV20-1 and J usage is TRBJ2-3; 7 nucleotides match TRBD2. Trimming took 6 bases from V and 5 from J; bases not matched to a gene: 11. The CDR3 runs to 14 residues. Germline assignment: CDR1 DFQATT and CDR2 SNEGSKA (reference sequence).

The chain has TRBV3-1 and TRBJ1-3; the match to TRBD1 covers 10 bases. CDR1 and CDR2 from the germline V gene are LGHDT and YNNKEL (reference sequence). The CDR3 is 15 amino acids. The trim removed 4 bases at V and 4 bases at J, leaving 4 bases unmatched. The DNA for the CDR3 is TGTGCCAGCAGCCCGGGACAGGGGTCCGGAAACACCATATATTTT. It yields the protein CASSPGQGSGNTIYF.